A selection of T cell receptor beta chains follows, all from one sample in a study of T cells expressing NK-cell markers. TCRdb reprocessed the 5' RACE reads and stores each CDR3 protein as one record, lacking DNA. The sample has about 380,000 distinct CDR3 sequences. Material for sequencing was blood T cells: a sorted CD56 or NKG2C T cell subset, CD4+ or CD8+ T cells, or bulk PBMC T cells (not recorded which). The receptor set was obtained from a man aged 18 to 69 in good health. Each CDR3 is given with its conserved first and last residue. The order of the fields is J gene, V gene, CDR3 protein.

TRBJ1-2,TRBV6-5,CASSSHVAGYTF
TRBJ1-2,TRBV4-1,CASSLRERQGASSGYTF
TRBJ2-7,TRBV28,CASTGQGAPGDEQYF
TRBJ2-7,TRBV7-6,CASSLSQAGGYEQYF
TRBJ2-5,TRBV18,CASSPAGQETQYF
TRBJ2-5,TRBV18,CASSPVLVGLNQETQYF
TRBJ1-1,TRBV19,CASRWTGMNTEAFF
TRBJ2-3,TRBV6-5,CASSYSLFRGAKDTQYF
TRBJ1-6,TRBV6-5,CASSYSGGQPLHF
TRBJ2-3,TRBV9,CASSIQGQNTDTQYF
TRBJ2-3,TRBV11-2,CASSFAGGRKDTQYF
TRBJ1-1,TRBV6-1,CASYQRFMNTEAFF
TRBJ2-7,TRBV20-1,CSARVDRVLGEQYF
TRBJ2-7,TRBV2,CASTRQAYEQYF
TRBJ1-5,TRBV12-3/TRBV12-4,CASSPGQPFSNQPQHF
TRBJ2-1,TRBV29-1,CSVERDRDEQFF
TRBJ1-2,TRBV18,CASSRGGEYGYTF
TRBJ2-1,TRBV6-2/TRBV6-3,CASSNHRGLVDEQFF
TRBJ1-2,TRBV2,CASSETAVYGYTF
TRBJ2-2,TRBV3-1,CASSQGWSGGAYTGELFF
TRBJ1-5,TRBV28,CASRGRQSNQPQHF
TRBJ2-4,TRBV29-1,CSVEVVGPLQYF
TRBJ1-2,TRBV28,CASSPAGAAFSGYTF
TRBJ2-1,TRBV5-1,CASSIERGGLNNEQFF
TRBJ2-3,TRBV29-1,CSVAGPDLDTQYF
TRBJ2-3,TRBV6-1,CATKVADPTDTQYF
TRBJ1-6,TRBV27,CASSLTGTDSPLHF
TRBJ1-2,TRBV5-5,CASSLDEANYGYTF
TRBJ1-2,TRBV19,CASSPKTGSNYGYTF
TRBJ1-2,TRBV7-2,CASSLGPNYGGYTF
TRBJ2-5,TRBV5-1,CASSLETSGFTQQTQYF
TRBJ2-1,TRBV13,CASSPTSPPNTGVTFNEQFF
TRBJ2-5,TRBV7-2,CASSLGASGLVQYF
TRBJ1-1,TRBV12-3/TRBV12-4,CASSHRQGAGEAFF
TRBJ2-3,TRBV20-1,CSARRPTTDTQYF
TRBJ2-2,TRBV19,CASSRQGAFGELFF
TRBJ2-3,TRBV7-8,CASSPTRTLTGRTDTQYF
TRBJ2-5,TRBV24-1,CATSDPLDREEETQYF
TRBJ2-3,TRBV3-1,CASSQDRASGGTTDTQYF
TRBJ2-1,TRBV15,CATSRDGEGDEQFF
TRBJ1-1,TRBV6-1,CASRIDRGGTEAFF
TRBJ2-3,TRBV3-1,CASSRQLAGGPSSTDTQYF
TRBJ2-1,TRBV29-1,CSVSGGPSSYNEQFF
TRBJ2-3,TRBV5-1,CASSPLQGHSTDTQYF
TRBJ2-5,TRBV3-1,CASSQEGAGLLMETQYF
TRBJ1-1,TRBV27,CASSFLGQNTEAFF
TRBJ2-7,TRBV28,CASTNQGIPYEQYF
TRBJ1-6,TRBV9,CASTPGGNSPLHF